The 13 T cell receptor beta chains listed next were all sequenced from one sample in a study of shared clonotypes between healthy human individuals. Profiled with immunoSEQ multiplex PCR; TCRdb holds only in-frame clones, not every one. The sample has around 2.3 million clones; around 95% are singletons. The material sequenced was naive CD4+ T cells sorted from blood. Sample subset: CD45RA+ positively selected. The receptors were sampled from a man aged 18 to 30 in good health.

On this clone itself: The sample holds other DNA sequences that translate to the same CDR3. Written as DNA, the CDR3 is TGTGCCATCAGTGAGTCCCCAGGGTATGGCTACACCTTC. Its translation: CAISESPGYGYTF. The gene calls are TRBV10-3 and TRBJ1-2, with D possibly being TRBD1 (5 bases). The V end was cut by 0 bases, the J end by 5 bases, with 7 bases between. This CDR3 spans 13 amino acids. Looked up from germline, CDR1 is ENHRY and CDR2 is SYGVKD.

The chain recombines TRBV2 with TRBJ1-4, with D perhaps matching TRBD1 (6 bases). CDR1 and CDR2 from the germline V gene are SNHLY and FYNNEI. Trimming removed 7 bases at V and 8 bases at J, with 14 bases between. This CDR3 comprises 13 residues. CDR3 sequence (DNA): TGTGCCAGCACCCAGGGGATAGGGGAAAAACTGTTTTTT. Translated, it gives CASTQGIGEKLFF.

This chain links TRBV19 with TRBJ2-2; D might be TRBD1 (6 bases). The CDR3 is made up of 15 amino acids. The V end was cut by 5 bases, the J end by 2 bases, with 12 bases between. CDR1 LNHDA and CDR2 SQIVND come from the germline V gene (reference sequence). The CDR3 sequence is CASSRLDSNTGELFF. Here the CDR3 DNA reads TGTGCCAGTAGTCGTTTGGACAGCAACACCGGGGAGCTGTTTTTT.

This clone has only one observation. This chain links TRBV5-1 with TRBJ1-4; D might be TRBD1 (5 bases). The CDR3 consists of 14 residues. CDR1 and CDR2 (germline): SGHRS, YFSETQ. The V gene lost 8 bases and the J gene lost 8 bases, with 19 bases spanning the gap. Here the CDR3 reads CASAEPGLGEKLFF. The CDR3 DNA reads as TGCGCCAGTGCGGAGCCGGGACTAGGGGAAAAACTGTTTTTT.

This clone showed up just once. The rearrangement joins TRBV5-4 to TRBJ2-3; TRBD1 or TRBD2 may be the D gene (5 bases each). Germline V gene lookup returns CDR1 SGHNT and CDR2 YYREEE (reference sequence). This CDR3 has 17 amino acids. V gave up 4 bases and J gave up 4 bases, with 22 bases separating them. The CDR3 region has the DNA TGTGCCAGCAGCGGCGCTAGGGACGGACGGACACCAGATACGCAGTATTTT. This encodes CASSGARDGRTPDTQYF. Together with reference TRBV5-4 and TRBJ2-3, the CDR3 gives the full variable domain: ETGVTQSPTHLIKTRGQQVTLRCSSQSGHNTVSWYQQALGQGPQFIFQYYREEENGRGNFPPRFSGLQFPNYSSELNVNALELDDSALYLCASSGARDGRTPDTQYFGPGTRLTVL.

The V call is TRBV18, the J call TRBJ1-6, with TRBD1 identical over 9 bases. V was pared by 3 bases and J by 2 bases, with 2 bases of the junction left unmatched. Germline assignment: CDR1 KGHSH and CDR2 LQKENI. This CDR3 is 16 amino acids long. The CDR3: CASSPNRGPYNSPLHF. Written as DNA, the CDR3 is TGTGCCAGCTCACCGAACAGGGGGCCCTATAATTCACCCCTCCACTTT.

Points on this clone: This same CDR3 is encoded by further DNA sequences in the sample. The chain carries TRBV5-1 and TRBJ1-4, with 8 positions matching TRBD1. The CDR3 length is 15 residues. CDR1 and CDR2 (germline): SGHRS, YFSETQ. Trimming removed 4 bases from V and 8 bases from J; junction bases left unmatched: 10. The CDR3, as DNA: TGCGCCAGCAGCCTCGGGACAGGAGATCACGAAAAACTGTTTTTT. Amino acids: CASSLGTGDHEKLFF.

V is TRBV6-1 and J is TRBJ2-7; D gene ambiguous. With 1 base removed from V and 2 bases from J, the gap between germline ends came to 12 bases. Germline values: CDR1 MNHNS, CDR2 SASEGT. The CDR3 runs to 15 residues. CDR3 coding DNA: TGTGCCAGCAGTGAAGTTGGCCTTAAAACCTACGAGCAGTACTTC. It yields the protein CASSEVGLKTYEQYF.

For the CDR3, the DNA is TGCGCCAGCAGCGCGGACGGATCCTACGAGCAGTACTTC. The encoded protein is CASSADGSYEQYF. This chain connects TRBV5-1 to TRBJ2-7, with D hard to call. V was shortened by 4 bases and J by 1 base, with 9 bases between the two germline ends. The CDR3 runs to 13 residues. CDR1 SGHRS and CDR2 YFSETQ come from the germline V gene. Filled out from reference TRBV5-1 and TRBJ2-7, the complete variable domain reads KAGVTQTPRYLIKTRGQQVTLSCSPISGHRSVSWYQQTPGQGLQFLFEYFSETQRNKGNFPGRFSGRQFSNSRSEMNVSTLELGDSALYLCASSADGSYEQYFGPGTRLTVT.

The chain uses TRBV1 and TRBJ1-4; the table gives TRBD1 as D, unverified against the DNA. TRBV1 is flagged as a pseudogene. This CDR3 spans 16 amino acids. CDR3 sequence (DNA): TGCACCAGCAGCCAAGATTTTACAGACCTTAATGAAAAACTGTTTTTT. Encoded protein: CTSSQDFTDLNEKLFF.

A note on this clone: A read error is likely, as this CDR3 ends without the conserved phenylalanine or tryptophan. The limits of the CDR3 on the DNA are not certain, so only TCRdb's listed CDR3 is given. The chain has TRBV7-9 and TRBJ1-1. Germline assignment: CDR1 SEHNR and CDR2 FQNEAQ (reference sequence). Ends included, the CDR3 has 11 residues. The CDR3 is CASSPAGTANG.

The chain joins TRBV2 to TRBJ1-3; D is possibly TRBD1 (6 bases). The germline gives CDR1 SNHLY, CDR2 FYNNEI. The CDR3 sequence is 13 residues long. V lost 6 bases and J lost 2, with 8 bases in between. The CDR3 DNA follows: TGTGCCAGCAGAGGGACACCTGGAAACACCATATATTTT. Its translation: CASRGTPGNTIYF.

A remark on this clone: This same CDR3 is encoded by further DNA sequences in the sample. The chain uses TRBV6-5 and TRBJ1-4; unclear D gene. The CDR3 totals 15 residues. The germline V and J ends were trimmed by 0 bases and 0 bases, with 5 bases remaining between them. The V gene's germline CDR1 is MNHEY and CDR2 SVGAGI. The CDR3 DNA is TGTGCCAGCAGTTACTCAGGAGCAACTAATGAAAAACTGTTTTTT. It is translated as CASSYSGATNEKLFF.